These T cell receptor beta chains were read from a single sample in a study of shared clonotypes between healthy human individuals. Some clones are missing from TCRdb's copy, which holds only in-frame ones; the method was immunoSEQ multiplex PCR. The data hold about 680,000 clones, with about 91% observed a single time. Sequenced: naive CD8+ T cells sorted from blood. The receptors here all came from a man in his thirties or forties in good health. Each CDR3 is given with its conserved first and last residue.

j_call v_call cdr3_aa
TRBJ2-3 TRBV7-3 CASSLTSGRADTQYF
TRBJ1-1 TRBV9 CASSLGGRTEAFF
TRBJ2-1 TRBV11-2 CASSLGLAGAIAYNEQFF
TRBJ2-1 TRBV6-1 CASSAPEQFF
TRBJ2-7 TRBV7-9 CASSLGEGLDEQYF
TRBJ2-5 TRBV25-1 CASSDGHEYQETQYF
TRBJ1-5 TRBV6-5 CASSYPGQPQHF
TRBJ1-1 TRBV27 CASSLVDRGYTEAFF
TRBJ2-6 TRBV27 CASMEGEGYSGANVLTF
TRBJ1-4 TRBV5-1 CASSLNLRREKLFF
TRBJ2-1 TRBV7-7 CASSLLREGGNEQFF
TRBJ2-2 TRBV28 CASSFRSTGELFF
TRBJ2-5 TRBV28 CASSLSSGSGETQYF
TRBJ2-7 TRBV6-6 CASSISEKTYEQYF
TRBJ2-7 TRBV28 CASSDTPGTGSYEQYF